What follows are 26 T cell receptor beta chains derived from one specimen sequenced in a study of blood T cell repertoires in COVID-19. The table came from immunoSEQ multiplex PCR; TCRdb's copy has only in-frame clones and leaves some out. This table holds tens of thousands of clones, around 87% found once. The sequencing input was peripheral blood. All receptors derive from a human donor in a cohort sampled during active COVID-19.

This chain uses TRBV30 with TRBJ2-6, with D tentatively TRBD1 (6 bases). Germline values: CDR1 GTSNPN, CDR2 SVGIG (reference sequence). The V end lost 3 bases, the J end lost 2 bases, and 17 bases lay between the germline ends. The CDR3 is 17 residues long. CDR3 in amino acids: CAWRNRAKPPGANVLTF. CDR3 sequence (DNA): TGTGCCTGGAGGAACAGGGCCAAGCCCCCTGGGGCCAACGTCCTGACTTTC.

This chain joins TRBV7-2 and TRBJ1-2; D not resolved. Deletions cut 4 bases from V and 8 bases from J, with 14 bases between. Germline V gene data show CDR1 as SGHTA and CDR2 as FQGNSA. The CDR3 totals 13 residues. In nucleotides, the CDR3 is TGTGCCAGCAGCTCCGGGAAATCGTACGGCTACACCTTC. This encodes CASSSGKSYGYTF.

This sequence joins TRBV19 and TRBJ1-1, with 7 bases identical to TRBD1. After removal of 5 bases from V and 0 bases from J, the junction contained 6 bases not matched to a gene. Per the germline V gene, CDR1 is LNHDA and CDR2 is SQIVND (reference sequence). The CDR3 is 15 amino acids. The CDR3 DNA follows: TGTGCCAGTAGTTCAGACGGACAGGTGAACACTGAAGCTTTCTTT. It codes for CASSSDGQVNTEAFF. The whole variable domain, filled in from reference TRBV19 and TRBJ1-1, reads DGGITQSPKYLFRKEGQNVTLSCEQNLNHDAMYWYRQDPGQGLRLIYYSQIVNDFQKGDIAEGYSVSREKKESFPLTVTSAQKNPTAFYLCASSSDGQVNTEAFFGQGTRLTVV.

CDR3 sequence: CASSYLREDTQYF. The CDR3, as DNA: TGTGCCAGCAGTTACCTGAGGGAAGATACGCAGTATTTT. V is TRBV6-5 and J is TRBJ2-3; D is perhaps TRBD2 (5 bases). Trimming cost V 2 bases and J 5 bases, with 8 bases left between them. CDR1 is MNHEY and CDR2 is SVGAGI in the germline V gene. The CDR3 is made up of 13 amino acids.

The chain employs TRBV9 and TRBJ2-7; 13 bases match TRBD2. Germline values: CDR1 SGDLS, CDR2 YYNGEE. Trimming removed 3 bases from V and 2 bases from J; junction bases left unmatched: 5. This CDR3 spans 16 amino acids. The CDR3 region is CASSAEGLAGPYEQYF. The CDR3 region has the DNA TGTGCCAGCAGCGCCGAGGGACTAGCGGGGCCCTACGAGCAGTACTTC.

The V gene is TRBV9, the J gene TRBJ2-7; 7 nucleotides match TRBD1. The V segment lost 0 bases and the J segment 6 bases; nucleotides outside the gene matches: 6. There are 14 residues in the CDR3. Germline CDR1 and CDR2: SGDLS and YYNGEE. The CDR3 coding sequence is TGTGCCAGCAGCGTAGGTCCACAGGGGCCCGAGCAGTACTTC. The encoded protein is CASSVGPQGPEQYF.

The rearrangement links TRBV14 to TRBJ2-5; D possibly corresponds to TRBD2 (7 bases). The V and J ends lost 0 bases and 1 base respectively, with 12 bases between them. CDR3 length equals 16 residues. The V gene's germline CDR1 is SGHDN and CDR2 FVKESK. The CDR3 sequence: CASSQEWGGPQETQYF. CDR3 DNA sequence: TGTGCCAGCAGCCAAGAGTGGGGGGGCCCCCAAGAGACCCAGTACTTC.

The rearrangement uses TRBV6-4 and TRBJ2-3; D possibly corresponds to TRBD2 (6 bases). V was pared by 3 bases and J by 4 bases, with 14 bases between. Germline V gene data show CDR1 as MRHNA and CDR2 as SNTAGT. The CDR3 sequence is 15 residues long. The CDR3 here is CASSESAGISDTQYF. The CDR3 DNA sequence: TGTGCCAGCAGTGAATCGGCGGGGATTTCAGATACGCAGTATTTT.

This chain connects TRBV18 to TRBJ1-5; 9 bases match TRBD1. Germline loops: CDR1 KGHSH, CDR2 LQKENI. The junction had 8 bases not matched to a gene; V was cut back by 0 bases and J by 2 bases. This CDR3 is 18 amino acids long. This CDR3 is CASSPPGQGVGGNQPQHF. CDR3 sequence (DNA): TGTGCCAGCTCACCACCGGGACAGGGCGTTGGGGGCAATCAGCCCCAGCATTTT.

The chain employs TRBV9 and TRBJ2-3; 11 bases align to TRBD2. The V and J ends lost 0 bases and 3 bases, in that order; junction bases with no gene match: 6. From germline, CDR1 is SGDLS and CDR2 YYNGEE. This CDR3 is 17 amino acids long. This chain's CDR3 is CASSVGRASGGTDTQYF. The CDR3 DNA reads TGTGCCAGCAGCGTAGGAAGGGCTAGCGGGGGGACAGATACGCAGTATTTT.

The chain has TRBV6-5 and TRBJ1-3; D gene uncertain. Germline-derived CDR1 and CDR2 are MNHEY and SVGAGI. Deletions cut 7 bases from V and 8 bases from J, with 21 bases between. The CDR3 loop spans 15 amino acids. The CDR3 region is CASIVGGPRLDTIYF. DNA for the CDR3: TGTGCCAGCATCGTGGGAGGTCCGCGCTTAGACACCATATATTTT.

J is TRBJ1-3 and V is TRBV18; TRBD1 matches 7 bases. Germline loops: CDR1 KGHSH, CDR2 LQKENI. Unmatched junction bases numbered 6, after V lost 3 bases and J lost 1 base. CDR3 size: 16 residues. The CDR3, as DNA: TGTGCCAGCTCACCTCTCGACAGGGCATCTGGAAACACCATATATTTT. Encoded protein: CASSPLDRASGNTIYF.

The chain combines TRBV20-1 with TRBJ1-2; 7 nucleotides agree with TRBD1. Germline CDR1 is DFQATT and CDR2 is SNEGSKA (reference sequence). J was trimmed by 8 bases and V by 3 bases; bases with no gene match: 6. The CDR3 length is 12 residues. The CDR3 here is CSASRDSRGYTF. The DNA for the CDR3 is TGCAGTGCTAGTAGGGACAGCCGCGGCTACACCTTC.

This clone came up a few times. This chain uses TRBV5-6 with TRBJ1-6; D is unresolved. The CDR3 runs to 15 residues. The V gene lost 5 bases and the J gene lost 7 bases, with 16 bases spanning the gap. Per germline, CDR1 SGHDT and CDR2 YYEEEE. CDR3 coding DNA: TGTGCCAGCAGGCCCCTACAGCTAGCAAATTCACCCCTCCACTTT. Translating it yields CASRPLQLANSPLHF.

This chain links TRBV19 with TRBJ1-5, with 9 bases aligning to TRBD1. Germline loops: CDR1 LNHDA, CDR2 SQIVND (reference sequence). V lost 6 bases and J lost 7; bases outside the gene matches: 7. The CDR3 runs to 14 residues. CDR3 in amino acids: CASRTQGAKQPQHF. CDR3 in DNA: TGTGCCAGTAGGACACAGGGGGCGAAGCAGCCCCAGCATTTT.

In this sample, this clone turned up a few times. In DNA form, the CDR3 reads TGTGCCAGCACGGGACAGTTGGTTGAGACCCAGTACTTC. It codes for CASTGQLVETQYF. V gene TRBV6-5 combines with J gene TRBJ2-5; the match to TRBD1 covers 7 bases. CDR1 MNHEY and CDR2 SVGAGI come from the germline V gene. CDR3 length equals 13 residues. Losses at the gene ends were 7 bases for V and 5 bases for J; bases not matched to a gene: 7.

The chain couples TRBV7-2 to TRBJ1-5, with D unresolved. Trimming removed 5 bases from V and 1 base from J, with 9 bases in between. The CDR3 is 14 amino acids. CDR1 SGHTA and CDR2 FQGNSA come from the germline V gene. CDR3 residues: CASSPDGSNQPQHF. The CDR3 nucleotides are TGTGCCAGCAGCCCAGACGGGAGCAATCAGCCCCAGCATTTT.

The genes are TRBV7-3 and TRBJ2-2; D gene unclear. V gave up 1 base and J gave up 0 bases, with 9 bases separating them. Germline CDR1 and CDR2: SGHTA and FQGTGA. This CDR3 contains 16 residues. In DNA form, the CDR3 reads TGTGCCAGCAGCTTAAGCCCGGGTTCGAACACCGGGGAGCTGTTTTTT. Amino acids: CASSLSPGSNTGELFF.

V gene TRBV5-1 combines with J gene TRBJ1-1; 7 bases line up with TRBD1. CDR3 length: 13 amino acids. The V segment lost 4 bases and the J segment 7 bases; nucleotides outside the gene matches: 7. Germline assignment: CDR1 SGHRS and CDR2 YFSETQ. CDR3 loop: CASSLTGNHEAFF. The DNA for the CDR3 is TGCGCCAGCAGCCTGACAGGGAACCATGAAGCTTTCTTT. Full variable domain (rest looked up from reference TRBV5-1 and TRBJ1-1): KAGVTQTPRYLIKTRGQQVTLSCSPISGHRSVSWYQQTPGQGLQFLFEYFSETQRNKGNFPGRFSGRQFSNSRSEMNVSTLELGDSALYLCASSLTGNHEAFFGQGTRLTVV.

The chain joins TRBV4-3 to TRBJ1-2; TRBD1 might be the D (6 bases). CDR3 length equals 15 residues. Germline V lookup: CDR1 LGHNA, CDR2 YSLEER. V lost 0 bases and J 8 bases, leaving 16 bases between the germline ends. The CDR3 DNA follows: TGCGCCAGCAGCCAAGACTCGGGACAAAGAGGAGGCTACACCTTC. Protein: CASSQDSGQRGGYTF.

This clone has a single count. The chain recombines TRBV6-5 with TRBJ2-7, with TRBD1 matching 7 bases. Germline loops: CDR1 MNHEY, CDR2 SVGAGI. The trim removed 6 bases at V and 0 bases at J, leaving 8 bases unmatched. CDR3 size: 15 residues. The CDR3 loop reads CASSRSGQDSYEQYF. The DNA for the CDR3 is TGTGCCAGCAGCCGCTCCGGACAGGACTCCTACGAGCAGTACTTC.

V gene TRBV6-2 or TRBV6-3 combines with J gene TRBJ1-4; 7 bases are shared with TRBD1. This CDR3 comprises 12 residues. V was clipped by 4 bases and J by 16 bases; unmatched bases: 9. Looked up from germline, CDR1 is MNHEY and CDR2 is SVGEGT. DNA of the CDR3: TGTGCCAGCAGTTCGGGACAGTCGCAGCCGTTTTTT. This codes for CASSSGQSQPFF.

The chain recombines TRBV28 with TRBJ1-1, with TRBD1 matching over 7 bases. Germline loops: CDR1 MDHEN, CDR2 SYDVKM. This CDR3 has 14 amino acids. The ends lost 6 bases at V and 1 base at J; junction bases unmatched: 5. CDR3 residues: CASRPGQTNTEAFF. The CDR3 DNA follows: TGTGCCAGCAGGCCGGGACAGACGAACACTGAAGCTTTCTTT. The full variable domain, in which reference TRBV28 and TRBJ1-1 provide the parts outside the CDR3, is DVKVTQSSRYLVKRTGEKVFLECVQDMDHENMFWYRQDPGLGLRLIYFSYDVKMKEKGDIPEGYSVSREKKERFSLILESASTNQTSMYLCASRPGQTNTEAFFGQGTRLTVV.

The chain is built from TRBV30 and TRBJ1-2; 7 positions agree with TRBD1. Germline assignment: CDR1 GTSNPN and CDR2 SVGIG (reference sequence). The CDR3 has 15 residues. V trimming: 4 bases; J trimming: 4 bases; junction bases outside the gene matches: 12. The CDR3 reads CAWINQGGGSYGYTF. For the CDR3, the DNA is TGTGCCTGGATCAACCAGGGGGGAGGTAGCTATGGCTACACCTTC.

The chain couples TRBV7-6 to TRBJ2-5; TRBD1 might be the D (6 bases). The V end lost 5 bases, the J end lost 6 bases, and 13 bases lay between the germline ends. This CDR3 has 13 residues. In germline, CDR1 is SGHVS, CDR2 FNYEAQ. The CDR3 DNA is TGTGCCAGCAGCCCCCGGACAGCTCAGACCCAGTACTTC. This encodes CASSPRTAQTQYF.

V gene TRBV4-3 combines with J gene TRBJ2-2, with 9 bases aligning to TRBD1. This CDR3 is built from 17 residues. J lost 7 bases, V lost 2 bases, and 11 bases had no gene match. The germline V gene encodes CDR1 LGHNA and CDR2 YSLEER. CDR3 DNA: TGCGCCAGCAGCCAACCTGAGGGACAGGGAGGGATCGGGGAGCTGTTTTTT. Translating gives CASSQPEGQGGIGELFF.